This T cell receptor (beta chain) comes out of a study of human T cells and chemical hapten exposure. Indicated time point: pre-sensitization, week 0. Noted treatment: therapeutic diphenylcyclopropenone sensitization with weekly scalp DPC. In TCRdb, the RACE reads were re-called with MiXCR into one record per CDR3 protein. The data hold roughly 380,000 distinct CDR3 sequences, with 5.1% observed a single time. Sequencing used whole blood, obtained in connection with sensitization to the hapten diphenylcyclopropenone (DPC). The TCR comes from a woman between 45 and 60 years old with alopecia areata. Some clones in this sample may be carry-over from other donors' samples.

In DNA, the CDR3 is TGTGCCAGCTCCCATATCCGGACAGGGGGTAACACAGATACGCAGTATTTT. It translates to CASSHIRTGGNTDTQYF. The chain couples TRBV18 to TRBJ2-3, with 10 nucleotides matching TRBD1. Trimming cost V 6 bases and J 2 bases; bases outside gene matches: 11. Germline CDR1 is KGHSH and CDR2 is LQKENI. The CDR3 spans 17 residues.